These 11 T cell receptor beta chains were sequenced from one sample in a study of cytomegalovirus exposure and HLA in healthy donors. PCR primers comprised 60 Vbeta and 13 Jbeta primers. This table comes from immunoSEQ multiplex PCR, and its TCRdb copy is limited to in-frame clones, with some not included. The repertoire has roughly 140,000 clones, 64% of them found once; the top ten carry around 3%. Sequencing input: PBMCs. The source of these receptors is a woman aged 25 to 39 in good health and CMV-seropositive.

The J gene is TRBJ2-1, the V gene TRBV10-3, with 11 bases that match TRBD2. Losses at the gene ends were 2 bases for V and 6 bases for J; bases not matched to a gene: 6. Germline CDR1 reads ENHRY; CDR2 reads SYGVKD. The CDR3 length is 16 residues. CDR3 DNA sequence: TGTGCCATCAGTGAGGTGGCTAGCGGGAGGACCAATGAGCAGTTCTTC. Protein product: CAISEVASGRTNEQFF.

The rearrangement links TRBV5-1 to TRBJ2-2; weak D call: TRBD2 (6 bases). The CDR3 runs to 14 residues. Between the trimmed V and J ends, which lost 2 bases and 5 bases, there was a span of 10 bases. The germline V gene encodes CDR1 SGHRS and CDR2 YFSETQ. CDR3 in amino acids: CASSFVGGTGELFF. CDR3 in DNA: TGCGCCAGCAGCTTTGTGGGGGGAACCGGGGAGCTGTTTTTT.

V usage is TRBV7-2 and J usage is TRBJ2-3; 11 bases are shared with TRBD2. The CDR3 has 17 residues. The V gene's germline CDR1 is SGHTA and CDR2 FQGNSA. The junction had 7 bases not matched to a gene; V was cut back by 5 bases and J by 0 bases. The CDR3 coding sequence is TGTGCCAGCAGCGAAAGACTAGCGGGGCGGAGCACAGATACGCAGTATTTT. This gives the protein CASSERLAGRSTDTQYF.

The rearrangement joins TRBV7-8 to TRBJ1-5; 7 positions match TRBD1. With 5 bases clipped from V and 0 bases from J, the junction kept 13 bases outside the gene matches. The CDR3 runs to 18 residues. Germline V gene lookup returns CDR1 SGHVS and CDR2 FQNEAQ. Here the CDR3 reads CASSQRGQALYSNQPQHF. Written as DNA, the CDR3 is TGTGCCAGCAGCCAACGAGGACAGGCCCTCTATAGCAATCAGCCCCAGCATTTT.

CDR3 nucleotides: TGTGCCAGCAGATCGATGACAGGGAGCGACGGCTACACCTTC. Protein product: CASRSMTGSDGYTF. This chain uses TRBV7-8 with TRBJ1-2; 7 bases fit TRBD1. Per the germline V gene, CDR1 is SGHVS and CDR2 is FQNEAQ. V dropped 6 bases and J dropped 8; count of bases not matched to a gene: 12. CDR3 length: 14 residues.

This clone was counted only a few times. V and J are TRBV30 and TRBJ2-7; tentatively, D is TRBD1 (5 bases). Germline assignment: CDR1 GTSNPN and CDR2 SVGIG (reference sequence). The CDR3 sequence is 16 residues long. V dropped 0 bases and J dropped 2 bases, with 17 bases sitting between them. This CDR3 is CAWSVLRSIRAYEQYF. CDR3 bases: TGTGCCTGGAGTGTACTAAGATCAATCAGGGCCTACGAGCAGTACTTC.

The chain recombines TRBV10-3 with TRBJ2-5, with 9 bases fitting TRBD1. CDR3 length equals 16 residues. CDR1 and CDR2 from the germline V gene are ENHRY and SYGVKD. Trimming took 3 bases from V and 5 from J; bases not matched to a gene: 10. CDR3 loop: CAISEGDRVEYETQYF. The DNA of the CDR3 is TGTGCCATCAGTGAAGGGGACAGGGTCGAATACGAGACCCAGTACTTC.

This clone has only one observation. This rearrangement joins TRBV19 to TRBJ2-4; 9 bases are shared with TRBD1. The J segment lost 6 bases and the V segment lost 5 bases, leaving 5 bases of the junction unmatched. The CDR3 totals 14 residues. Germline-derived CDR1 and CDR2 are LNHDA and SQIVND (reference sequence). This chain's CDR3 is CASSSPDRGNIQYF. CDR3 sequence (DNA): TGTGCCAGTAGTTCCCCGGACAGGGGAAACATTCAGTACTTC.

The rearrangement joins TRBV19 to TRBJ2-1; tentatively, D is TRBD2 (5 bases). The CDR3 loop spans 17 amino acids. The germline V and J ends were trimmed by 3 bases and 7 bases, with 22 bases remaining between them. CDR1 and CDR2 (germline): LNHDA, SQIVND (reference sequence). The CDR3, as DNA: TGTGCCAGTAGTATCTACTTTCGGGGAACGCGATTTAATGAGCAGTTCTTC. Translating it yields CASSIYFRGTRFNEQFF. Combining the CDR3 with reference TRBV19 and TRBJ2-1 gives the whole variable domain DGGITQSPKYLFRKEGQNVTLSCEQNLNHDAMYWYRQDPGQGLRLIYYSQIVNDFQKGDIAEGYSVSREKKESFPLTVTSAQKNPTAFYLCASSIYFRGTRFNEQFFGPGTRLTVL.

This clone was counted a single time. The chain has TRBV21-1 and TRBJ2-7; whether TRBD1, the table's D call, matches the DNA was not checked. TRBV21-1 corresponds to a pseudogene. CDR3 size: 16 residues. The CDR3 reads CASRRGTGRLAYEQYF. The CDR3 DNA follows: TGTGCCAGCCGACGAGGGACAGGCCGTCTCGCCTACGAGCAGTACTTC.

In DNA, the CDR3 is TGTGCCAGCAGCCGCGGGCGGGTCTTACCAATGAACACTGAAGCTTTCTTT. It codes for CASSRGRVLPMNTEAFF. This chain uses TRBV11-2 with TRBJ1-1, with D uncertain. Germline V gene data show CDR1 as SGHAT and CDR2 as FQNNGV. V was shortened by 5 bases and J by 0 bases, with 19 bases between the two germline ends. This CDR3 is 17 amino acids long.